The following is a T cell receptor beta chain sequence with its context. The CDR3 contains 16 residues. The V end lost 0 bases, the J end lost 4 bases, and 18 bases lay between the germline ends. CDR1 DFQATT and CDR2 SNEGSKA come from the germline V gene (reference sequence). TCRdb independently ran MiXCR on the 5' RACE reads; one entry per CDR3 protein. The profile shows about 370,000 distinct CDR3 sequences, roughly 10% of them singletons. This sample stems from a study of T cells after yellow fever vaccination. The receptor's source is a man between 18 and 35 years old who received the YFV17D yellow fever vaccine. Sequenced here: PBMCs, sampled on the day of the first yellow fever vaccination. V usage is TRBV20-1 and J usage is TRBJ1-1; no firm D call. The CDR3 reads CSARDWALGSGTEAFF. CDR3 sequence (DNA): TGCAGTGCTAGAGATTGGGCCTTAGGCTCGGGCACTGAAGCTTTCTTT.